This entry features one T cell receptor beta chain sequence. The specificity of this receptor is unknown. No qualities accompany the bases; no much larger clone lies one base away. The data derive from a study of cytomegalovirus exposure and HLA in healthy donors (dated by TCRdb to 2015 to 2018). With regard to the full study: According to an earlier analysis of a few hundred of the donors, some 180 million T cells yielded some 110 million unique TCR beta sequences and about 300 Gb of sequence data. Roughly 300 gigabases of sequencing data and approximately 85 million unique TCR sequences were included in an early release covering about 700 HLA-typed donors. Of the 300 to 450 genotyped donors, more than 75% were placed in the genetic ancestry cluster associated with self-reported Caucasian donors. The study was designed to test whether signatures of past pathogen exposure could be identified by cataloging public T cell receptors. The study used immunosequencing to profile the T cell repertoires of under 700 subjects and linked those repertoires to cytomegalovirus serostatus. In addition to the first cohort of approximately 670 subjects, a separate validation cohort of over 90 different subjects was used. To predict cytomegalovirus infection status, the study combined high-throughput TCR immunosequencing, statistical association of individual TCRs with disease status, and machine learning. A later analysis re-analyzed previously published TCR beta repertoires from approximately 670 donors and added high-resolution HLA genotyping to study TCR occurrence patterns. The later analysis used no new phenotypic data to find candidate immune exposures, relying instead on TCR beta sequences and their occurrence across donors. An earlier analysis of roughly 600 of the donors used high-throughput TCR beta sequencing to judge whether each TCR beta V gene segment behaved as functional or pseudogenic. Donor age, sex, ethnicity and CMV serostatus were compiled alongside the repertoire data. In a later genetic analysis, genome-wide SNP genotypes for 398 of the 666 donors were used, and that subset was treated as a discovery cohort. All discovery cohort repertoires had been generated on a single sequencing platform. HLA typing covered class I and class II loci at four-digit resolution. The number of donors typed differed by locus, with about 629-630 for A, B, C, DRB1 and DQB1, about 500 for DQA1, under 610 for DPA1, and roughly 450 for DPB1. A few DR-DQ haplotypes were handled as single units for association and clustering because linkage in the cohort was strong. On average, roughly 240,000 unique TCR beta nucleotide sequences were sequenced per donor among some 420 genotyped donors of the cohort, with roughly 19% of those sequences being non-productive.

The cohort was made up of around 720 healthy bone marrow donors. At the time of sampling, every cohort member was nominally healthy, though immune exposures that went unrecorded were likely present. The donor was CMV seronegative and was included in the group of a few hundred seronegative cohort members. Every donor gave a peripheral blood sample, and the peripheral blood mononuclear cells from that sample were used for TCR beta sequencing. The Qiagen DNeasy Blood Extraction Kit was used to extract genomic DNA from the blood cell samples. Library construction relied on the immunoSEQ multiplex PCR assay. For the multiplex PCR, a mixture combining 60 forward primers for TCR Vbeta segments and 13 reverse primers for TCR Jbeta segments was used. A multiplex PCR assay on genomic DNA amplified the CDR3 region of rearranged TCR beta genes. The Illumina HiSeq System was used to sequence the amplified TCR beta libraries as 87-base-pair reads. The original pipeline was this. In a later analysis, tens of millions of unique TCR beta chains were counted across the approximately 640 repertoires, and about 10 million of these chains were shared by at least two donors. Raw reads were error-corrected and collapsed into unique sequences with a nearest-neighbor algorithm that merged closely related sequences to remove PCR and sequencing errors. Alignment of CDR3 sequences to IMGT reference sequences was used to assign V, D and J gene segments. For a sequence to be retained, a match of at least six nucleotides was required to both a V gene segment and a J gene segment. A rearrangement counted as productive if the CDR3 had no stop codons and remained in frame with V and J, and every other rearrangement counted as non-productive. Following IMGT convention, CDR3 was defined as the stretch from the second conserved V-encoded cysteine to the conserved J-encoded phenylalanine. The earlier analysis of roughly 590 of the donors excluded sequences that lacked an unambiguous match to a single V gene segment. In an earlier analysis of a few hundred of the donors, a V segment was called functional when productive rearrangements were above 56.7%, and segregating when the standard deviation between donors exceeded 5%. A statistical classification framework was built for diagnosing cytomegalovirus status from the catalog of TCR beta chain sequences. In a later analysis, TCR nucleotide sequences were compared against IMGT/GENE-DB human TR gene sequences so that V and J genes could be assigned. In a later analysis, CDR3 sequences and most-parsimonious VDJ recombination scenarios were assigned using the TCRdist pipeline. In a later analysis, each TCR beta chain was defined by its CDR3 amino acid sequence together with its V-gene family, and reads lacking a unique V-gene family were excluded. A later analysis removed nearly 600 highly shared, low-generation-probability nucleotide sequences to deal with suspected cross-contamination and a sequencing artifact. In a later analysis, a clonal expansion index for each public chain was calculated from normalized within-repertoire ranks of inferred template counts. A later analysis computed generation probabilities with a VDJ recombination model fitted to out-of-frame rearrangements, and checked the results against IGoR. A later analysis scored TCR-TCR, TCR-HLA and TCR-CMV co-occurrence with hypergeometric tests, applying a repertoire-size bias correction to TCR pairs. False discovery rates were estimated in a later analysis by permuting HLA or CMV assignments 20 times. In a later analysis, co-occurring TCRs were grouped with DBSCAN, and TCRdist sequence similarity was added when clustering was performed within HLA-allele-positive subsets. Co-occurrence clustering excluded repertoires with fewer than 30,000 or more than 120,000 public chains, plus five with anomalous nucleotide sharing. This immuneACCESS table, as held by TCRdb, lists in-frame sequences with V and J called but not all clones. Of the missing ones, under half trace to an unresolved V gene in checked studies; the others have no known cause. V and J calls plus clone size are reproduced from that table; the DNA served to infer D and trimming. A total of roughly 160,000 clones appear in this sample, about 83% of them only once. The ten largest clones represent 0.75% to 0.95% of the sample.

Results the study describes overall, beyond this receptor: Because HLA typing was missing for some donors at each locus, association tests included only the typed subset. The cohort was sequenced for TCR beta chains only, and without alpha or paired-chain data the features that could be detected were limited. The authors suggested that the approach could potentially be extended to other disease states and immunological phenotypes. A further reported finding was that TCR beta sequences accurately predicted the HLA-A and HLA-B alleles for most subjects in the first cohort. Because counts were too low, roughly 18 rarely observed V segments, including chromosome 9 orphons, were left out of the earlier analysis of some 600 of the donors. A later analysis reported that several top co-occurrence clusters appeared linked to parvovirus B19, influenza, CMV and Epstein-Barr virus. In an earlier analysis of roughly 500 of the donors, most TCR beta V segments appeared in productive rearrangements about 87% or about 30% of the time, broadly matching IMGT annotations. A later analysis found that most CMV-associated TCR beta chains appeared HLA-restricted, with HLA associations seemingly driven largely by CMV exposure. Correlated functional status among segregating V segments might reflect linkage disequilibrium, but an unknown experimental factor could not be ruled out. Most TCR sequences were seen in very few donors, while some public TCRs were found in many individuals. The study listed 164 TCR beta chains as associated with cytomegalovirus. At a false discovery rate of 0.05, a later analysis linked fewer than 20,000 TCR beta sequences to specific HLA alleles. When HLA alleles, especially DR and DQ, strongly co-occurred, TCR associations were difficult to assign to individual alleles. Sequencing depth was assumed to be roughly uniform across donors in the presence/absence analyses, though that assumption may not hold. In a later analysis, HLA-associated TCR beta chains were found to be more clonally expanded and to have lower generation probabilities than equally common non-associated chains. CMV serostatus was the only immune exposure information available for the cohort. A group of highly shared sequence variants was considered likely to be a technical artifact of the sequencing pipeline. The classifier was reported to diagnose cytomegalovirus status with high specificity and sensitivity in both the original cohort and the validation cohort. In a later analysis, TCR association rates were found to vary across HLA loci, with the most associated TCRs seen for DRB1 alleles and the fewest for HLA-C alleles. An association between a missense DCLRE1C variant and V-gene and J-gene trimming of TCR beta chains was found in a later genetic analysis and replicated in an independent cohort. Compared with the approximately 600-donor mean, donors in an Asian-associated ancestry cluster had fewer N-insertions in productive TCRs, according to a later genetic analysis. A few of the identified cytomegalovirus-associated TCR beta chains were confirmed in vitro to be specific for cytomegalovirus antigens.

Specimen: PBMCs. The sequence came from a woman in her 30s in good health and CMV-seronegative.

The bases read TGTGCCAGTAGTGCACTGACTAGCGGGGGCAGCTCCTACAATGAGCAGTTCTTC. This codes for CASSALTSGGSSYNEQFF. Recombination linked TRBV19 to TRBJ2-1; 12 middle bases align to TRBD2. The CDR3 holds 18 amino acids from the cysteine to the phenylalanine. The retained sequence is limited to the CDR3, 54 bases, with the frame set at the first base. Trimming removed 5 bases from V and 0 bases from J; the gene matches leave 8 bases unexplained. In the germline V gene (reference sequence), CDR1 corresponds to LNHDA and CDR2 to SQIVND.